Listed below are T cell receptor beta chains from one sample, sequenced in a study of blood T cell repertoires in COVID-19. TCRdb keeps only in-frame clones here, not all; method: immunoSEQ multiplex PCR. Among roughly 250,000 clones, more than 85% were seen once, and the ten largest hold 1.6%. The sequenced material came from PBMCs or T cells enriched from blood (not recorded which). These receptors were collected from a woman aged 45-59 years who had recovered from COVID-19. Both conserved end residues are part of each CDR3.

v_call: TRBV18
j_call: TRBJ1-5
cdr3_aa: CASSPPGTGRNQPQHF

v_call: TRBV20-1
j_call: TRBJ1-2
cdr3_aa: CSASLAWAPQTGYTF

v_call: TRBV5-1
j_call: TRBJ1-3
cdr3_aa: CASSLAGAGYGNTIYF

v_call: TRBV2
j_call: TRBJ1-2
cdr3_aa: CASSENRSGRGYTF

v_call: TRBV10-3
j_call: TRBJ2-2
cdr3_aa: CAIASGTTGELFF

v_call: TRBV5-6
j_call: TRBJ2-1
cdr3_aa: CASSLRDRVLNEQFF

v_call: TRBV4-1
j_call: TRBJ2-7
cdr3_aa: CASSAGGTASGRALGEQYF

v_call: TRBV7-2
j_call: TRBJ2-5
cdr3_aa: CASSFYQETQYF

v_call: TRBV28
j_call: TRBJ1-5
cdr3_aa: CASSSINSGGRGQPQHF

v_call: TRBV15
j_call: TRBJ1-5
cdr3_aa: CATTESYSNQPQHF

v_call: TRBV9
j_call: TRBJ2-1
cdr3_aa: CASSVGSRANEQFF

v_call: TRBV27
j_call: TRBJ1-2
cdr3_aa: CASSRPGQGYGYTF

v_call: TRBV18
j_call: TRBJ1-5
cdr3_aa: CASSLTGLNNQPQHF

v_call: TRBV4-2
j_call: TRBJ1-3
cdr3_aa: CASSQESTSGNTIYF

v_call: TRBV7-9
j_call: TRBJ2-3
cdr3_aa: CASNEDNPDTQYF